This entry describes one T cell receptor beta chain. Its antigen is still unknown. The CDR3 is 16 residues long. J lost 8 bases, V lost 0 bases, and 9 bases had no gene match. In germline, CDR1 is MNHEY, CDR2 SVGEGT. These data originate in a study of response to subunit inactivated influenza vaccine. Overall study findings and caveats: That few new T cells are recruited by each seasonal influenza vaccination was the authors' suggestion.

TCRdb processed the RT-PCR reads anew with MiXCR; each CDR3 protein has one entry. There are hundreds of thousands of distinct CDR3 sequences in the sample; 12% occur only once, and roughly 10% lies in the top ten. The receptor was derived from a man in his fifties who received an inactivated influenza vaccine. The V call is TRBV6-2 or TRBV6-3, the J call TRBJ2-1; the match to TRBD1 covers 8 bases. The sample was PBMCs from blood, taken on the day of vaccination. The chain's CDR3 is CASSYSSRGRFDEQFF. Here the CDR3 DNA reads TGTGCCAGCAGTTACTCGAGCAGGGGGCGATTCGATGAGCAGTTCTTC.